A selection of T cell receptor beta chains follows, all from one sample in a study of beta chain features in type 1 diabetes. Assay: immunoSEQ multiplex PCR; the TCRdb copy retains only in-frame clones and omits some. The sample holds about 220,000 clones, approximately 10% seen once. The material sequenced was central memory CD4+ T cells from blood. Receptor source: a man aged 18 to 30 in good health. The CDR3 runs from the conserved cysteine through the conserved F or W. The D gene is left open where the match is weak. For some rows the clone size is stated as once, few or many, or as a class when expanded; others skip it.

CDR3 length	clone size	D gene	V gene	J gene	CDR3 protein	CDR3 DNA
10	few	.	TRBV29-1	TRBJ1-2	CSAEDYGYTF	TGCAGCGCAGAGGACTATGGCTACACCTTC
13	few	TRBD1	TRBV30	TRBJ2-5	CAWSAGGEETQYF	TGTGCCTGGAGTGCAGGGGGCGAAGAGACCCAGTACTTC
15	many	.	TRBV30	TRBJ2-2	CAWDGGFSNTGELFF	TGTGCCTGGGACGGGGGCTTCTCGAACACCGGGGAGCTGTTTTTT
11	many	.	TRBV30	TRBJ2-3	CAWSALDTQYF	TGTGCCTGGAGTGCATTGGATACGCAGTATTTT
14	few	TRBD2	TRBV7-8	TRBJ2-7	CASVPTGGLYEQYF	TGTGCCAGCGTCCCAACGGGAGGACTCTACGAGCAGTACTTC
14	many	.	TRBV28	TRBJ1-2	CASSWFTGLNGYTF	TGTGCCAGCAGTTGGTTTACCGGGCTTAATGGCTACACCTTC
15	few	TRBD1	TRBV18	TRBJ1-2	CASSLPGTGVNGYTF	TGTGCCAGCTCACTACCCGGGACAGGGGTCAATGGCTACACCTTC
15	many	.	TRBV11-2	TRBJ2-2	CASSLAGSMTGELFF	TGTGCCAGCAGCTTAGCCGGGAGTATGACCGGGGAGCTGTTTTTT
14	.	TRBD1	TRBV5-4	TRBJ1-2	CASSSWTGGYGYTF	TGTGCCAGCAGCTCGTGGACAGGGGGATATGGCTACACCTTC
13	.	TRBD1	TRBV5-1	TRBJ1-2	CASSLDRNYGYTF	TGCGCCAGCAGCCTGGACAGGAACTATGGCTACACCTTC
16	.	.	TRBV30	TRBJ1-2	CAWSITVASGSYGYTF	TGTGCCTGGAGTATTACCGTGGCGTCCGGGAGCTATGGCTACACCTTC
14	.	TRBD2	TRBV11-2	TRBJ2-1	CASSDRTSGDEQFF	TGTGCCAGCAGCGACCGGACTAGCGGAGACGAGCAGTTCTTC
16	.	TRBD2	TRBV11-3	TRBJ2-3	CASSFGLAASTDTQYF	TGTGCCAGCAGCTTCGGACTAGCGGCTAGCACAGATACGCAGTATTTT
14	.	.	TRBV28	TRBJ2-7	CASSLRQYSYEQYF	TGTGCCAGCAGTTTAAGGCAGTACTCCTACGAGCAGTACTTC
15	many	.	TRBV29-1	TRBJ2-3	CSVVTGDDVTDTQYF	TGCAGCGTTGTGACGGGGGATGATGTGACAGATACGCAGTATTTT
15	few	TRBD1	TRBV5-6	TRBJ2-3	CASSEGTGEADTQYF	TGTGCCAGCAGCGAAGGGACAGGAGAGGCAGATACGCAGTATTTT
13	.	.	TRBV5-1	TRBJ2-2	CASSLGSTGELFF	TGCGCCAGCAGCTTGGGAAGCACCGGGGAGCTGTTTTTT
12	.	.	TRBV6-6	TRBJ2-7	CASSYGSHEQYF	TGTGCCAGCAGTTACGGTTCCCACGAGCAGTACTTC
16	.	TRBD2	TRBV7-8	TRBJ2-3	CASSSALADGTDTQYF	TGTGCCAGCAGCTCGGCTCTAGCGGACGGCACAGATACGCAGTATTTT
15	few	.	TRBV29-1	TRBJ2-3	CSVGVTGTPGDTQYF	TGCAGCGTTGGGGTAACAGGGACACCCGGGGATACGCAGTATTTT
19	.	TRBD2	TRBV4-1	TRBJ2-1	CASSQGGFGRRIGDNEQFF	TGCGCCAGCAGCCAAGGGGGCTTCGGGAGGCGGATCGGAGACAATGAGCAGTTCTTC
15	many	.	TRBV5-1	TRBJ2-5	CASSLTVGTQETQYF	TGCGCCAGCAGCTTGACTGTAGGGACGCAAGAGACCCAGTACTTC
13	.	TRBD2	TRBV19	TRBJ2-3	CASSFGLAGVQYF	TGTGCCAGTAGCTTTGGACTAGCGGGAGTCCAGTATTTT
12	.	.	TRBV29-1	TRBJ1-5	CSAGRGNQPQHF	TGCAGCGCGGGACGGGGCAATCAGCCCCAGCATTTT
13	few	.	TRBV5-1	TRBJ2-7	CASSFGGSYEQYF	TGCGCCAGCAGCTTCGGCGGCTCCTACGAGCAGTACTTC
13	few	.	TRBV27	TRBJ1-1	CASTSPRGTEAFF	TGTGCCAGCACCTCCCCACGGGGCACTGAAGCTTTCTTT
17	few	TRBD1	TRBV5-1	TRBJ2-5	CASSSGQDVSPLETQYF	TGCGCCAGCAGCTCGGGACAGGACGTGAGCCCTTTGGAGACCCAGTACTTC
14	few	.	TRBV7-9	TRBJ2-7	CASSLSAVSYEQYF	TGTGCCAGCAGCTTATCGGCGGTCTCCTACGAGCAGTACTTC
14	few	.	TRBV29-1	TRBJ2-1	CSVEQRAAWGEQFF	TGCAGCGTTGAGCAGCGGGCGGCTTGGGGTGAGCAGTTCTTC
14	many	.	TRBV2	TRBJ2-7	CASMMGRTTYEQYF	TGTGCCAGCATGATGGGCAGGACCACCTACGAGCAGTACTTC
14	.	.	TRBV7-8	TRBJ2-1	CASSTWTLYNEQFF	TGTGCCAGCAGCACATGGACTCTTTACAATGAGCAGTTCTTC
12	many	.	TRBV13	TRBJ2-3	CASSRETDTQYF	TGTGCCAGCTCCCGGGAAACAGATACGCAGTATTTT
12	.	.	TRBV6-5	TRBJ2-7	CASSSTSGEQYF	TGTGCCAGCAGCTCTACTTCGGGCGAGCAGTACTTC
17	.	TRBD2	TRBV29-1	TRBJ2-3	CSLSQIAGVTSTDTQYF	TGCAGCCTCAGCCAGATAGCGGGAGTTACTAGCACAGATACGCAGTATTTT
15	few	TRBD1	TRBV10-3	TRBJ2-1	CATQGADASTNEQFF	TGTGCCACCCAGGGGGCAGACGCCTCTACAAATGAGCAGTTCTTC
14	few	.	TRBV5-6	TRBJ2-5	CASSLLGIAETQYF	TGTGCCAGCAGCTTGCTGGGAATCGCAGAGACCCAGTACTTC
11	few	.	TRBV20-1	TRBJ2-7	CSARGYYEQYF	TGCAGTGCTAGGGGGTACTACGAGCAGTACTTC
13	.	.	TRBV11-3	TRBJ2-1	CASSLDVGNEQFF	TGTGCCAGCAGCTTAGATGTGGGCAATGAGCAGTTCTTC
11	few	.	TRBV6-5	TRBJ1-1	CASSRQNEAFF	TGTGCCAGCAGTCGGCAGAATGAAGCTTTCTTT
14	.	TRBD2	TRBV2	TRBJ2-1	CASGDGTSPVKQFF	TGTGCCAGCGGCGACGGGACTAGCCCTGTTAAGCAGTTCTTC
15	.	.	TRBV5-1	TRBJ2-2	CASSLDSPNTGELFF	TGCGCCAGCAGCTTGGACAGTCCTAACACCGGGGAGCTGTTTTTT
14	few	.	TRBV6-5	TRBJ2-4	CASRVKWGAHIQYF	TGTGCCAGCAGAGTAAAGTGGGGGGCTCACATTCAGTACTTC
14	few	.	TRBV10-3	TRBJ2-5	CAISEGGSQETQYF	TGTGCCATCAGTGAGGGGGGCAGTCAAGAGACCCAGTACTTC
13	.	.	TRBV29-1	TRBJ1-3	CSVVEGAGNTIYF	TGCAGCGTTGTGGAGGGGGCTGGAAACACCATATATTTT